The T cell receptor (beta chain) under discussion was sequenced for a study of blood T cell repertoires in COVID-19. Produced via immunoSEQ multiplex PCR; TCRdb's table is partial and in-frame only. The sample lists about 50,000 clones; more than 75% were seen once. This CDR3 region has 15 residues. V gave up 0 bases and J gave up 5 bases; unmatched junction bases: 4. Germline V gene sequence: CDR1 MNHEY, CDR2 SVGAGI. The chain couples TRBV6-5 to TRBJ1-1, with TRBD1 identical over 9 bases. Sample: peripheral blood. This TCR was recovered from a human donor with active COVID-19. The donor label of this sample is uncertain. The CDR3 DNA reads TGTGCCAGCAGTTACTCCGGACAGGGGATAACTGAAGCTTTCTTT. It yields the protein CASSYSGQGITEAFF.